What follows are 28 T cell receptor beta chains derived from one specimen sequenced in a study of shared clonotypes between healthy human individuals. TCRdb's table, derived via immunoSEQ multiplex PCR, lists solely in-frame clones and lacks some. The repertoire holds around 1,100,000 clones, approximately 75% seen once, with approximately 0.9% in the top ten. Sequenced material: memory CD4+ T cells from PBMCs. The subset was: CD45RA-negative fraction. These receptors were taken from a man aged 18-30 years in good health. Some clones in this sample may be carry-over from other donors' samples.

This clone was observed once. V is TRBV4-3 and J is TRBJ2-2; 12 bases agree with TRBD2. Germline V gene lookup returns CDR1 LGHNA and CDR2 YSLEER. This CDR3 has 18 amino acids. V was pared by 4 bases and J by 2 bases, with 8 bases of the junction left unmatched. CDR3 region: CASSRRLAGDFNTGELFF. The CDR3 nucleotides read TGCGCCAGCAGCCGACGACTAGCGGGAGACTTTAACACCGGGGAGCTGTTTTTT.

The chain joins TRBV6-6 to TRBJ2-5, with 7 bases matching TRBD2. The CDR3 has 16 amino acids. Germline CDR1 is MNHNY and CDR2 is SVGAGI (reference sequence). Trimming at V came to 4 bases and at J to 2 bases, leaving 10 bases not matched to a gene. In nucleotides, the CDR3 is TGTGCCAGCAGTTTTCTTCCCGGGACTAAACAAGAGACCCAGTACTTC. Translated, it gives CASSFLPGTKQETQYF.

This clone was recorded once. V gene TRBV6-1 combines with J gene TRBJ1-1; no firm D call. Germline CDR1 and CDR2: MNHNS and SASEGT. CDR3 length: 14 residues. V lost 3 bases to trimming and J lost 5 bases, with 13 bases between them. This CDR3 is CASSEAVHYTEAFF. For the CDR3, the DNA is TGTGCCAGCAGTGAGGCGGTTCACTATACTGAAGCTTTCTTT.

Comments on this clone: At the DNA level, this CDR3 is encoded by other sequences in the same sample as well. The chain carries TRBV6-6 and TRBJ1-1; D uncertain. Between the trimmed V and J ends, which lost 0 bases and 4 bases, there was a span of 6 bases. The CDR3 is 13 residues long. The germline CDR1 and CDR2 sequences are MNHNY and SVGAGI (reference sequence). The CDR3 bases are TGTGCCAGCAGTTACTCTAAGGGCACTGAAGCTTTCTTT. This sequence encodes CASSYSKGTEAFF.

This clone was seen only a few times. This same CDR3 is encoded by further DNA sequences in the sample. The V call is TRBV20-1, the J call TRBJ2-7, with 7 bases identical to TRBD1. CDR3 length equals 11 residues. Germline-derived CDR1 and CDR2 are DFQATT and SNEGSKA (reference sequence). The CDR3 region has the DNA TGCTCCGGGACAGACTCCTACGAGCAGTACTTC. As protein: CSGTDSYEQYF.

The chain is built from TRBV21-1 and TRBJ2-7; TRBD2 is taken as the D call from the table, unchecked against the DNA. TRBV21-1 is a pseudogene. The CDR3 extends over 15 amino acids. As DNA, the CDR3 is TGTGCCAGCAGCAAAGGACCGTTGGGAGACTACGAGCAGTACTTC. Translated, it gives CASSKGPLGDYEQYF.

This clone was seen only a few times. This specimen includes other DNA sequences encoding the same CDR3. J is TRBJ1-1 and V is TRBV5-1, with a weak D call TRBD1 (5 bases). V lost 2 bases, J lost 3 bases, and 11 bases lay in between. The CDR3 is made up of 14 amino acids. Germline lookup yields CDR1 SGHRS and CDR2 YFSETQ. Here the CDR3 DNA reads TGCGCCAGCAGCTTAGGGGATGGGGACACTGAAGCTTTCTTT. It codes for CASSLGDGDTEAFF.

Of note for this clone: A much larger clone sits a single nucleotide away, making a read error possible. This chain connects TRBV25-1 to TRBJ2-4; tentative D call: TRBD2 (6 bases). CDR3 size: 17 residues. Germline V gene data show CDR1 as MGHDK and CDR2 as SYGVNS. DNA of the CDR3: TGTGCCAGCAGTGCTGGGACGGGAGATCTAGCCAAAAACATTCAGGACTTC. Its protein is CASSAGTGDLAKNIQDF.

V and J are TRBV19 and TRBJ1-1, with a weak D call TRBD1 (5 bases). CDR1 is LNHDA, CDR2 SQIVND, per germline (reference sequence). This CDR3 spans 14 amino acids. Trimming left V 0 bases short and J 6 bases short, with 11 bases between. CDR3 DNA: TGTGCCAGTAGTATAGATCGGGGCGGGGCTGAAGCTTTCTTT. Its protein product is CASSIDRGGAEAFF.

In its sample, this clone was seen a few times. This chain joins TRBV5-6 and TRBJ2-3; D remains ambiguous. With 2 bases removed from V and 6 bases from J, the gap between germline ends came to 7 bases. CDR1 and CDR2 (germline): SGHDT, YYEEEE. The CDR3 loop spans 12 amino acids. The DNA for the CDR3 is TGTGCCAGCAGCTTACCCGTTGATACGCAGTATTTT. Encoded protein: CASSLPVDTQYF.

This clone was counted only a few times. This chain connects TRBV6-5 to TRBJ2-7; possible D gene TRBD2, 7 bases. The CDR3 sequence is 13 residues long. Germline loops: CDR1 MNHEY, CDR2 SVGAGI. V was pared by 10 bases and J by 2 bases, with 15 bases between. CDR3 in DNA: TGTGCCACAAGGAGGGGGGGAGCCTACGAGCAGTACTTC. This gives the protein CATRRGGAYEQYF.

Notes on this clone: Other DNA sequences in this sample translate to the same CDR3. The genes are TRBV27 and TRBJ1-2; possibly TRBD1 for D (6 bases). Germline CDR1 reads MNHEY; CDR2 reads SMNVEV (reference sequence). The CDR3 consists of 13 residues. V was pared by 3 bases and J by 2 bases, with 7 bases between. CDR3 sequence: CASSFRGNYGYTF. The DNA for the CDR3 is TGTGCCAGCAGTTTTAGGGGGAACTATGGCTACACCTTC.

The rearrangement joins TRBV7-9 to TRBJ1-1, with 9 nucleotides matching TRBD1. The CDR3 consists of 15 residues. With 5 bases clipped from V and 1 base from J, the junction kept 5 bases outside the gene matches. Per the germline V gene, CDR1 is SEHNR and CDR2 is FQNEAQ (reference sequence). The CDR3 region is CASSRRDRENTEAFF. CDR3 DNA sequence: TGTGCCAGCAGCCGCCGGGACAGGGAGAACACTGAAGCTTTCTTT.

This chain links TRBV19 with TRBJ2-1; TRBD2 matches 10 bases. The CDR3 extends over 15 amino acids. Germline V CDR1 and CDR2: LNHDA, SQIVND (reference sequence). Losses at the gene ends were 2 bases for V and 8 bases for J; bases not matched to a gene: 6. The CDR3 spells CASSIWSGRGDEQFF. The CDR3 nucleotides are TGTGCCAGTAGTATATGGAGCGGGAGGGGCGATGAGCAGTTCTTC.

The chain joins TRBV11-3 to TRBJ2-2, with TRBD2 matching over 7 bases. Germline V lookup: CDR1 SGHNT, CDR2 YENEEA. This CDR3 comprises 14 residues. The V and J ends lost 5 bases and 6 bases, in that order; junction bases with no gene match: 6. The DNA of the CDR3 is TGTGCCAGCAGCCCTCATAGCGGGTCCGGGGAGCTGTTTTTT. Encoded protein: CASSPHSGSGELFF.

The V call is TRBV29-1, the J call TRBJ2-3; D remains unclear. Trimming pared 7 bases from V and 4 bases from J, leaving 9 bases between. Germline assignment: CDR1 SQVTM and CDR2 ANQGSEA. The CDR3 sequence is 11 residues long. Written as DNA, the CDR3 is TGCAGCGCCCGACCATCAGATACGCAGTATTTT. Protein: CSARPSDTQYF.

J is TRBJ1-6 and V is TRBV28; perhaps TRBD1 as D (5 bases). The CDR3 runs to 15 residues. The germline V gene encodes CDR1 MDHEN and CDR2 SYDVKM. The ends were cut back, 7 bases at V and 1 base at J, with 11 bases in the middle. The CDR3 here is CASKAGRSYNSPLHF. DNA for the CDR3: TGTGCCAGCAAGGCAGGGAGGTCCTATAATTCACCCCTCCACTTT.

The sample holds one count of this clone. The sample contains more than one DNA sequence encoding this CDR3. The rearrangement joins TRBV5-1 to TRBJ2-2; possibly TRBD2 for D (6 bases). The CDR3 has 14 residues. V lost 2 bases and J 4 bases, leaving 9 bases between the germline ends. Germline CDR1 and CDR2: SGHRS and YFSETQ. The CDR3 sequence: CASSFSGATGELFF. CDR3 DNA: TGCGCCAGCAGCTTTAGCGGAGCCACCGGGGAGCTGTTTTTT.

This clone was counted a few times. J is TRBJ1-2 and V is TRBV11-2; D is unclear. The CDR3 sequence is 13 residues long. Deletions cut 1 base from V and 4 bases from J, with 7 bases between. Germline V gene lookup returns CDR1 SGHAT and CDR2 FQNNGV. The CDR3 loop reads CASSLAHIYGYTF. In DNA, the CDR3 is TGTGCCAGCAGCTTAGCTCACATCTATGGCTACACCTTC.

This clone was seen a handful of times. This chain connects TRBV2 to TRBJ1-5; D gene ambiguous. V lost 1 base and J 11 bases, leaving 6 bases between the germline ends. The CDR3 covers 11 residues. Germline assignment: CDR1 SNHLY and CDR2 FYNNEI. The chain's CDR3 is CASSEGRTQHF. The CDR3, as DNA: TGTGCCAGCAGTGAAGGGAGGACCCAGCATTTT.

J is TRBJ2-7 and V is TRBV5-4, with D unclear. Germline loops: CDR1 SGHNT, CDR2 YYREEE (reference sequence). V lost 0 bases to trimming and J lost 5 bases, with 15 bases between them. The CDR3 spans 15 residues. The CDR3 nucleotides read TGTGCCAGCAGCTTGGCCGTGGCAGCGAGCAACGAGCAGTACTTC. Encoded protein: CASSLAVAASNEQYF.

CDR3 protein: CAIAGGTGGGDTEAFF. In DNA, the CDR3 is TGTGCCATCGCCGGGGGAACAGGGGGTGGTGACACTGAAGCTTTCTTT. The rearrangement joins TRBV10-3 to TRBJ1-1, with TRBD1 identical over 8 bases. The CDR3 sequence is 16 residues long. Germline CDR1 ENHRY, CDR2 SYGVKD. V was pared by 8 bases and J by 3 bases, with 14 bases of the junction left unmatched.

The V and J genes are TRBV7-2 and TRBJ2-7; TRBD1 is a possible D gene (5 bases). Germline loops: CDR1 SGHTA, CDR2 FQGNSA. V gave up 1 base and J gave up 2 bases, with 15 bases separating them. CDR3 length equals 16 residues. The CDR3, as DNA: TGTGCCAGCAGCTTAGGGGGTTTGCAGGGAACCTACGAGCAGTACTTC. The encoded protein is CASSLGGLQGTYEQYF.

This clone was observed a handful of times. This chain connects TRBV18 to TRBJ2-1; 8 bases match TRBD2. Germline assignment: CDR1 KGHSH and CDR2 LQKENI. This CDR3 region has 16 residues. V lost 1 base, J lost 7 bases, and 9 bases stayed unmatched. The CDR3 region has the DNA TGTGCCAGCTCACCACAGGCGGGAGGCAACGGAAATGAGCAGTTCTTC. This codes for CASSPQAGGNGNEQFF.

The sample holds one count of this clone. The chain employs TRBV11-3 and TRBJ2-3; D remains ambiguous. From germline, CDR1 is SGHNT and CDR2 YENEEA. The V and J ends lost 2 bases and 0 bases respectively, with 9 bases between them. The CDR3 runs 15 residues. CDR3 in DNA: TGTGCCAGCAGCTTACTCGAATCTAGCACAGATACGCAGTATTTT. It translates to CASSLLESSTDTQYF.

The CDR3 DNA sequence: TGTGCCAGCAGTCGGGGGTGGTCAGATACGCAGTATTTT. The encoded protein is CASSRGWSDTQYF. The chain combines TRBV6-5 with TRBJ2-3; D is possibly TRBD2 (6 bases). CDR1 is MNHEY and CDR2 is SVGAGI in the germline V gene. The V gene lost 5 bases and the J gene lost 4 bases, with 10 bases spanning the gap. The CDR3 is 13 residues long.

The chain carries TRBV27 and TRBJ1-1; 10 bases align to TRBD1. CDR1 is MNHEY, CDR2 SMNVEV, per germline (reference sequence). Trimming took 5 bases from V and 5 from J; bases not matched to a gene: 5. The CDR3 sequence is 14 residues long. For the CDR3, the DNA is TGTGCCAGCAGTCCCGGGACAGGGGAAACTGAAGCTTTCTTT. Encoded protein: CASSPGTGETEAFF.

In this sample, this clone turned up once. The V call is TRBV11-3, the J call TRBJ1-3; D not certain. The CDR3 runs 12 residues. V was shortened by 7 bases and J by 4 bases, with 8 bases between the two germline ends. Germline V CDR1 and CDR2: SGHNT, YENEEA. CDR3 bases: TGTGCCAGCAAGGGCGCAGGAAACACCATATATTTT. Translating gives CASKGAGNTIYF.